The source of this TCR beta chain is a study of pediatric ulcerative colitis. Trimming at V came to 2 bases and at J to 9 bases, leaving 5 bases not matched to a gene. CDR3 size: 13 residues. The germline V gene has CDR1 MNHNY and CDR2 SVGAGI (reference sequence). For this clone: What it binds is not known.

Study outcomes and limitations: Ulcerative colitis patients shared more blood-rectal clones than controls.

Generated by immunoSEQ multiplex PCR, the TCRdb table keeps only in-frame clones and is missing some. The profile shows 57,000 or so clones, 87% of them singletons. V gene TRBV6-6 combines with J gene TRBJ2-7; 9 bases are a match to TRBD2. The sequenced sample was blood. This TCR was recovered from a boy aged 5 to 17 who was a control in a study of pediatric ulcerative colitis. The CDR3 bases are TGTGCCAGCAGTTACGCCCGAGCGGGAGGGCAGTACTTC. Translating it yields CASSYARAGGQYF.